Below are 27 T cell receptor beta chains sequenced from a single sample in a study of OX40 agonist ivuxolimab in advanced cancers. Sequenced by immunoSEQ multiplex PCR; TCRdb stores in-frame clones only, minus some. The sample shows 84,000 or so clones, about 93% of them seen only once. The specimen was CD4+ or CD8+ T cells sorted from blood, collected in a trial of the OX40 agonist ivuxolimab. The receptors here all came from an adult with an advanced solid tumor such as melanoma, head and neck, liver or kidney cancer.

The chain couples TRBV6-1 to TRBJ1-2; no definite D call. Germline loops: CDR1 MNHNS, CDR2 SASEGT. The germline V and J ends were trimmed by 4 bases and 8 bases, with 20 bases remaining between them. The CDR3 has 15 residues. The CDR3 DNA sequence: TGTGCCAGCAGTGTCCCCGGGAGCCTCCTCGGGGGCTACACCTTC. Its protein product is CASSVPGSLLGGYTF.

This sequence joins TRBV6-1 and TRBJ2-7; D possibly uses TRBD1 or TRBD2 (5 bases each). V lost 6 bases and J 4 bases, leaving 19 bases between the germline ends. Germline assignment: CDR1 MNHNS and CDR2 SASEGT. This CDR3 contains 15 residues. CDR3 bases: TGTGCCAGCAGGAGAAACCGGGACGGCCCATACGAGCAGTACTTC. The encoded protein is CASRRNRDGPYEQYF.

This chain links TRBV5-4 with TRBJ2-1; either TRBD1 or TRBD2 may supply D (7 bases each). In germline, CDR1 is SGHNT, CDR2 YYREEE (reference sequence). V shed 3 bases and J shed 4 bases, with 20 bases lying between them. The length of the CDR3 is 17 residues. CDR3: CASSSKARQGGYNEQFF. CDR3 coding DNA: TGTGCCAGCAGCTCCAAAGCTCGACAGGGAGGGTACAATGAGCAGTTCTTC. Looking up the rest from reference TRBV5-4 and TRBJ2-1 gives the full variable domain: ETGVTQSPTHLIKTRGQQVTLRCSSQSGHNTVSWYQQALGQGPQFIFQYYREEENGRGNFPPRFSGLQFPNYSSELNVNALELDDSALYLCASSSKARQGGYNEQFFGPGTRLTVL.

The chain links TRBV5-1 to TRBJ2-3; 14 nucleotides agree with TRBD2. With 7 bases clipped from V and 2 bases from J, the junction kept 6 bases outside the gene matches. Germline CDR1 SGHRS, CDR2 YFSETQ. This CDR3 has 16 residues. The CDR3 DNA reads TGCGCCAGCGTGGGACTAGCGGGAGTCCCCACAGATACGCAGTATTTT. Encoded protein: CASVGLAGVPTDTQYF.

This clone has a handful of counts. The chain carries TRBV11-3 and TRBJ2-7; TRBD1 aligns across 8 bases. CDR1 is SGHNT and CDR2 is YENEEA in the germline V gene. Losses at the gene ends were 7 bases for V and 4 bases for J; bases not matched to a gene: 3. This CDR3 spans 12 amino acids. CDR3 nucleotides: TGTGCCAGCACCCACAGGGGGTACGAGCAGTACTTC. Translating it yields CASTHRGYEQYF.

This chain uses TRBV28 with TRBJ1-2, with 7 bases matching TRBD1. This CDR3 region has 16 residues. V was clipped by 1 base and J by 4 bases; unmatched bases: 9. Germline V lookup: CDR1 MDHEN, CDR2 SYDVKM. CDR3 in amino acids: CASSLSGNRGGYGYTF. The DNA of the CDR3 is TGTGCCAGCAGTTTATCGGGGAACAGGGGCGGCTATGGCTACACCTTC.

This clone came up a few times. This chain links TRBV19 with TRBJ2-5, with D possibly TRBD1 on 5 matching bases. Trimming shortened V by 0 bases and J by 8 bases, and 13 bases separated the two germline ends. The germline V gene has CDR1 LNHDA and CDR2 SQIVND (reference sequence). The CDR3 has 14 residues. CDR3 loop: CASSIDYSGNTQYF. CDR3 nucleotides: TGTGCCAGTAGTATAGATTACTCAGGGAATACCCAGTACTTC.

This chain connects TRBV21-1 to TRBJ1-4. TRBV21-1 is reported as a pseudogene. The CDR3 loop spans 11 amino acids. The CDR3, as DNA: TGTGCCAGCAGCGCCCGGCAGCGTATGTTTTTT. This encodes CASSARQRMFF.

The chain uses TRBV2 and TRBJ2-3; D remains unclear. Germline values: CDR1 SNHLY, CDR2 FYNNEI. V was trimmed by 8 bases and J by 4 bases, leaving 10 bases between them. The CDR3 is 12 amino acids. This CDR3 is CASELLSDTQYF. CDR3 nucleotide sequence: TGTGCCAGCGAATTATTATCAGATACGCAGTATTTT.

Concerning this clone itself: The sample carries other DNA sequences with the same CDR3. The rearrangement uses TRBV18 and TRBJ2-7; D remains ambiguous. Trimming removed 3 bases at V and 0 bases at J, with 6 bases between. CDR3 size: 13 residues. Germline loops: CDR1 KGHSH, CDR2 LQKENI. The CDR3 sequence: CASSPPSSYEQYF. CDR3 bases: TGTGCCAGCTCACCCCCAAGCTCCTACGAGCAGTACTTC.

The chain couples TRBV28 to TRBJ2-7; D uncertain. With 5 bases removed from V and 0 bases from J, the gap between germline ends came to 11 bases. The germline V gene has CDR1 MDHEN and CDR2 SYDVKM. The CDR3 covers 14 residues. DNA for the CDR3: TGTGCCAGCAGTCCCCGTAGCCTCTCCTACGAGCAGTACTTC. This gives the protein CASSPRSLSYEQYF.

The CDR3 sequence is CASSSTGIQETQYF. CDR3 nucleotides: TGTGCCAGCAGCTCTACAGGGATCCAAGAGACCCAGTACTTC. V is TRBV5-4 and J is TRBJ2-5, with D perhaps matching TRBD1 (6 bases). Per germline, CDR1 SGHNT and CDR2 YYREEE (reference sequence). The CDR3 runs 14 residues. V dropped 3 bases and J dropped 1 base, with 10 bases sitting between them.

The genes are TRBV18 and TRBJ1-3; D gene ambiguous. V lost 2 bases, J lost 0 bases, and 8 bases lay in between. Germline V lookup: CDR1 KGHSH, CDR2 LQKENI. The CDR3 has 15 residues. The CDR3 DNA reads TGTGCCAGCTCACCAGTGGCCGGCTCTGGAAACACCATATATTTT. Its protein product is CASSPVAGSGNTIYF.

The chain carries TRBV7-2 and TRBJ2-7, with D maybe TRBD2 (5 bases). V was clipped by 4 bases and J by 13 bases, with 17 bases between them. Germline V gene sequence: CDR1 SGHTA, CDR2 FQGNSA. CDR3 length: 12 residues. The CDR3 sequence is CASSSSRTLNYF. In DNA form, the CDR3 reads TGTGCCAGCAGCTCGAGCCGGACTCTTAACTACTTC.

Only one count was recorded for this clone. The J gene is TRBJ2-1, the V gene TRBV6-6, with 7 bases matching TRBD2. The CDR3 has 15 residues. CDR1 is MNHNY, CDR2 SVGAGI, per germline (reference sequence). Trimming at V came to 7 bases and at J to 6 bases, leaving 12 bases not matched to a gene. The CDR3: CASTYRPSGGNEQFF. The CDR3 DNA sequence: TGTGCCAGCACCTACAGGCCTAGCGGTGGCAATGAGCAGTTCTTC.

This rearrangement joins TRBV7-2 to TRBJ1-1; a possible D gene is TRBD1 (5 bases). This CDR3 has 13 residues. Trimming left V 5 bases short and J 7 bases short, with 14 bases between. Germline V lookup: CDR1 SGHTA, CDR2 FQGNSA. The CDR3 DNA is TGTGCCAGCAGCAAAGGACCGGGGGGTGAAGCTTTCTTT. Translation: CASSKGPGGEAFF. The whole variable domain, remainder taken from reference TRBV7-2 and TRBJ1-1, is GAGVSQSPSNKVTEKGKDVELRCDPISGHTALYWYRQSLGQGLEFLIYFQGNSAPDKSGLPSDRFSAERTGGSVSTLTIQRTQQEDSAVYLCASSKGPGGEAFFGQGTRLTVV.

The gene calls are TRBV7-2 and TRBJ2-7; 8 bases agree with TRBD2. V was pared by 3 bases and J by 6 bases, with 13 bases of the junction left unmatched. Germline V gene data show CDR1 as SGHTA and CDR2 as FQGNSA. This CDR3 comprises 16 residues. CDR3 in DNA: TGTGCCAGCAGCTTCGACCGCGGGGGGACCACCCGCGAGCAGTACTTC. It encodes CASSFDRGGTTREQYF.

V usage is TRBV14 and J usage is TRBJ2-5; D might be TRBD1 or TRBD2, each matching 6 bases. Germline V gene sequence: CDR1 SGHDN, CDR2 FVKESK. The ends were cut back, 4 bases at V and 4 bases at J, with 19 bases in the middle. The CDR3 totals 16 residues. In nucleotides, the CDR3 is TGTGCCAGCAGCCCGGGAGTGAGGGGGATAGCAGAGACCCAGTACTTC. Encoded protein: CASSPGVRGIAETQYF.

This chain connects TRBV28 to TRBJ2-2; D is undetermined. V gave up 6 bases and J gave up 13 bases, with 21 bases separating them. CDR1 and CDR2 from the germline V gene are MDHEN and SYDVKM. This CDR3 is 14 amino acids long. The CDR3: CASSTPSQPRGLFF. CDR3 coding DNA: TGTGCCAGCAGCACCCCTTCACAACCACGAGGGCTGTTTTTT.

The chain links TRBV12-2 to TRBJ2-4; the listed D gene, TRBD1, was not tested against the DNA. TRBV12-2 is reported as a pseudogene. This CDR3 is 17 amino acids long. The CDR3 region is CASRSKEGERDPNIQYF. CDR3 DNA sequence: TGTGCAAGTCGCTCCAAAGAGGGGGAGAGGGATCCGAACATTCAGTACTTC.

V and J are TRBV18 and TRBJ1-2; tentative D call: TRBD1 (6 bases). CDR3 length equals 19 residues. CDR1 and CDR2 from the germline V gene are KGHSH and LQKENI. V gave up 4 bases and J gave up 4 bases, with 28 bases separating them. The CDR3 spells CASSRILPGQPFRLYGYTF. The CDR3 nucleotides are TGTGCCAGCTCACGGATACTGCCAGGACAGCCTTTTCGTCTCTATGGCTACACCTTC.

The chain is built from TRBV6-5 and TRBJ1-2; D remains ambiguous. V was cut by 0 bases and J by 3 bases, with 11 bases left in between. Germline values: CDR1 MNHEY, CDR2 SVGAGI. The CDR3 spans 15 residues. The DNA of the CDR3 is TGTGCCAGCAGTTACTCCCCGGGTACGGACTATGGCTACACCTTC. As protein: CASSYSPGTDYGYTF.

The V gene is TRBV18, the J gene TRBJ2-1; a possible D gene is TRBD2 (7 bases). V was trimmed by 4 bases and J by 3 bases, leaving 13 bases between them. Germline CDR1 reads KGHSH; CDR2 reads LQKENI. The CDR3 is 15 amino acids. CDR3 amino acids: CASSREGGIYNEQFF. The CDR3 nucleotides are TGTGCCAGCTCACGGGAGGGGGGAATCTACAATGAGCAGTTCTTC.

The CDR3 DNA is TGTGCCAGTAGTATTAACCCGGTAGGCAACACCGGGGAGCTGTTTTTT. Encoded protein: CASSINPVGNTGELFF. V and J are TRBV19 and TRBJ2-2; no firm D call. The germline CDR1 and CDR2 sequences are LNHDA and SQIVND (reference sequence). The CDR3 contains 16 residues. The ends were cut back, 3 bases at V and 2 bases at J, with 13 bases in the middle. Based on the CDR3 plus reference TRBV19 and TRBJ2-2, the full variable domain is DGGITQSPKYLFRKEGQNVTLSCEQNLNHDAMYWYRQDPGQGLRLIYYSQIVNDFQKGDIAEGYSVSREKKESFPLTVTSAQKNPTAFYLCASSINPVGNTGELFFGEGSRLTVL.

This rearrangement joins TRBV18 to TRBJ1-2; perhaps TRBD1 as D (6 bases). The germline V gene has CDR1 KGHSH and CDR2 LQKENI. The germline V and J ends were trimmed by 3 bases and 5 bases, with 16 bases remaining between them. The CDR3 has 15 amino acids. CDR3 DNA: TGTGCCAGCTCACCGGCGGGGGCCCAGAAGTATGGCTACACCTTC. Protein: CASSPAGAQKYGYTF. Variable domain in full (rest from reference TRBV18 and TRBJ1-2): NAGVMQNPRHLVRRRGQEARLRCSPMKGHSHVYWYRQLPEEGLKFMVYLQKENIIDESGMPKERFSAEFPKEGPSILRIQQVVRGDSAAYFCASSPAGAQKYGYTFGSGTRLTVV.

The sample holds one count of this clone. This chain uses TRBV28 with TRBJ1-5; 10 nucleotides agree with TRBD1. In germline, CDR1 is MDHEN, CDR2 SYDVKM. The length of the CDR3 is 17 residues. J gave up 3 bases and V 5 bases, and 10 bases lay outside the gene matches. This chain's CDR3 is CASSPRQGAGSNQPQHF. The CDR3 nucleotides are TGTGCCAGCAGTCCTCGACAGGGGGCCGGGTCCAATCAGCCCCAGCATTTT.

This clone has just a few counts. V is TRBV7-2 and J is TRBJ2-7; D remains ambiguous. Germline V CDR1 and CDR2: SGHTA, FQGNSA. The length of the CDR3 is 12 residues. V lost 3 bases and J lost 11, with 14 bases in between. The DNA of the CDR3 is TGTGCCAGCAGCTTGTTACTCGGGTCGGAGTACTTC. It is translated as CASSLLLGSEYF. Full variable domain (outside the CDR3, taken from reference TRBV7-2 and TRBJ2-7): GAGVSQSPSNKVTEKGKDVELRCDPISGHTALYWYRQSLGQGLEFLIYFQGNSAPDKSGLPSDRFSAERTGGSVSTLTIQRTQQEDSAVYLCASSLLLGSEYFGPGTRLTVT.